This T cell receptor (beta chain) was obtained from a study of blood T cells in healthy people across ages (dated by TCRdb to between 2014 and 2016). Context from the whole study: In model experiments, template switching captured roughly one uniquely barcoded TCR beta cDNA molecule for every two T cells. To track age-related changes in TCR beta repertoire diversity, the study relied on deep sequencing normalized with unique cDNA molecular identifiers. Two additional independent replicas of 1 million unique cDNA reads from the same blood draw were analyzed for two donors (one aged 18 to 29 and one aged 80 or older). The donors were split into four age groups: young (average about 15 years), middle-aged (around 37), aged (more than 60) and long-lived (82). To avoid experimental bias, donors of different ages were randomly spread across the sequencing lanes. General findings and caveats noted by the study authors: Because profiling used bulk unsorted PBMCs, naive and antigen-experienced compartments could not be compared conclusively. Compared with the aged group, the long-lived group had more naive CD4+ T cells, fewer expanded clones and increased TCR diversity, suggesting age selection. There was a strong correlation between observed TCR beta diversity and the percentage of naive T cells measured by flow cytometry. As age increased, observed TCR beta diversity per million T cells dropped in a roughly linear way, and a significant reduction was already evident by age 40. The CMV infection status of donors was not known, potentially confounding age-related changes in expanded clonotypes. Estimates of total diversity based on one million sequenced T cells were regarded as lower bounds and as underestimates.

Concerning this clonotype: Which antigen it targets is not known. Base qualities are missing; no much larger clone stands one base away.

Library method: 5' RACE. The sequencing machine was an Illumina HiSeq 2500. A second PCR of roughly 7 to 12 cycles was run with a J-beta primer mix and a sample-barcoded 5' primer. A template-switch 5' adaptor carrying 12 random nucleotides introduced a unique molecular identifier onto each TCR beta cDNA molecule. Each sample yielded at least 2.5 million CDR3-containing paired-end reads. All of the RNA was converted into first-strand cDNA using the Mint cDNA synthesis kit, with a TRBC-specific oligonucleotide serving as the primer. After uracil-DNA glycosylase treatment, a first 18-cycle PCR used universal primers M1SS and BC2_uni_R on all cDNA. In the original analysis: For normalization, 1 million high-quality reads, each with a distinct molecular identifier, were randomly selected from each sample. Reads with shared molecular identifiers were discarded instead of being binned into consensus sequences. MiTCR, with a Q25 quality threshold and the strictest error-elimination algorithm, was used for CDR3 identification, clonotype clustering and error correction. Lower-bound total TCR beta diversity was estimated with a nonparametric unseen species model using Euler transformation. Starting from the raw public reads, TCRdb applied fastp trimming at Q25, assembled clones with MiXCR and retained in-frame beta chains. Rows merge per CDR3 protein into single entries with the most common DNA and genes. None of the V and J calls come from the authors' own analysis; TCRdb made them. The sample has 850,000 to 1,000,000 distinct CDR3 sequences on record, roughly half of them singletons. The ten most abundant clones make up 20% to 25% of the sample.

From its cysteine to its phenylalanine, the CDR3 spans 14 amino acids. The DNA shown is the 42-base CDR3, in frame from base 1. From a lookup of the germline V gene (reference sequence), CDR1 and CDR2 are DFQATT and SNEGSKA. V loses 1 base, J loses 4 bases, and the germline ends lie 11 bases apart. The approximately 39 donors, aged 6 to 90 years, were systemically healthy Caucasian individuals from Russia. Each donor gave roughly 9 milliliters of peripheral blood, drawn into EDTA-treated Vacutainer tubes. Ficoll-Paque density-gradient centrifugation was used to isolate PBMCs, with at least 7 million per sample. Total RNA, at least 5 micrograms per sample, was extracted from PBMCs with Trizol reagent. The percentages of naive CD45RAhigh/CD27high T cells were determined by flow cytometry on a PBMC aliquot from every donor.

The receptor's source is a woman aged 55-69 years in good health. In this chain, TRBV20-1 is recombined with TRBJ1-5; a tentative D match to TRBD1 spans 6 bases. The sample consisted of blood. The bases are TGCAGTGCTAGAGTAGGGGGTTTGAATCAGCCCCAGCATTTT. The translation is CSARVGGLNQPQHF.